This entry lists 9 T cell receptor beta chains sequenced from one sample in a study of blood T cell repertoires in COVID-19. Data came from immunoSEQ multiplex PCR; TCRdb stores just in-frame clones and leaves some out. This sample carries roughly 200,000 clones, around nine tenths of them seen once, and the ten largest clones take roughly 6%. The material sequenced was peripheral blood. The receptors stem from a man aged 40-49 years with active or convalescent COVID-19.

The rearrangement links TRBV24-1 to TRBJ2-7, with a possible D match to TRBD1 (6 bases). Germline loops: CDR1 KGHDR, CDR2 SFDVKD. CDR3 size: 14 residues. The ends were cut back, 4 bases at V and 2 bases at J, with 11 bases in the middle. CDR3 in DNA: TGTGCCACCAGTGAGAGGGGACAACCCTACGAGCAGTACTTC. It specifies CATSERGQPYEQYF.

The V gene is TRBV28, the J gene TRBJ1-2, with 10 positions matching TRBD1. The ends lost 4 bases at V and 2 bases at J; junction bases unmatched: 4. The CDR3 extends over 15 amino acids. Germline CDR1 and CDR2: MDHEN and SYDVKM. The chain's CDR3 is CASSSPGQGNYGYTF. CDR3 bases: TGTGCCAGCAGTTCGCCGGGACAGGGGAACTATGGCTACACCTTC.

This chain connects TRBV13 to TRBJ1-3; D is undetermined. The ends were cut back, 4 bases at V and 8 bases at J, with 18 bases in the middle. CDR1 is PRHDT and CDR2 is FYEKMQ in the germline V gene (reference sequence). The CDR3 loop spans 15 amino acids. Here the CDR3 reads CASSSERGRADTIYF. The CDR3 DNA reads as TGTGCCAGCAGCTCGGAACGTGGGCGGGCAGACACCATATATTTT.

This clone appeared once. The chain couples TRBV24-1 to TRBJ1-2, with a tentative D call TRBD1 (6 bases). This CDR3 has 18 residues. Deletions cut 4 bases from V and 5 bases from J, with 25 bases between. CDR1 and CDR2 (germline): KGHDR, SFDVKD. The DNA of the CDR3 is TGTGCCACCAGTGACTCGGGACACAAGAACCCAGTCCCATATGGCTACACCTTC. It yields the protein CATSDSGHKNPVPYGYTF.

The chain has TRBV7-9 and TRBJ1-4, with 9 nucleotides matching TRBD1. The CDR3 is 18 amino acids. Germline CDR1 SEHNR, CDR2 FQNEAQ (reference sequence). The V segment lost 5 bases and the J segment 1 base; nucleotides outside the gene matches: 11. CDR3 sequence reads: CASSTIRQGVETNEKLFF. CDR3 coding DNA: TGTGCCAGCAGCACAATCAGACAGGGGGTTGAAACTAATGAAAAACTGTTTTTT.

Here the CDR3 reads CASSLAGTVFDTEAFF. The CDR3 DNA follows: TGTGCCAGCAGCTTAGCGGGTACAGTCTTTGACACTGAAGCTTTCTTT. V and J are TRBV7-2 and TRBJ1-1, with D uncertain. The CDR3 covers 16 residues. Germline-derived CDR1 and CDR2 are SGHTA and FQGNSA. V lost 0 bases and J 3 bases, leaving 14 bases between the germline ends. Complete variable domain (other parts from reference TRBV7-2 and TRBJ1-1): GAGVSQSPSNKVTEKGKDVELRCDPISGHTALYWYRQSLGQGLEFLIYFQGNSAPDKSGLPSDRFSAERTGGSVSTLTIQRTQQEDSAVYLCASSLAGTVFDTEAFFGQGTRLTVV.

The chain's CDR3 is CASSTLAGVRDTQYF. As DNA, the CDR3 is TGTGCCAGCAGTACATTAGCGGGGGTCCGCGATACGCAGTATTTT. This chain connects TRBV27 to TRBJ2-3; 9 bases map to TRBD2. The V gene end was trimmed by 5 bases and the J gene end by 6 bases; junction bases not matched to a gene: 9. The CDR3 spans 15 residues. Germline V gene lookup returns CDR1 MNHEY and CDR2 SMNVEV (reference sequence).

The chain links TRBV6-5 to TRBJ1-5; no clear D. The V gene's germline CDR1 is MNHEY and CDR2 SVGAGI. V lost 6 bases, J lost 2 bases, and 14 bases lay in between. CDR3 length: 15 amino acids. Here the CDR3 reads CASSKARGGNQPQHF. For the CDR3, the DNA is TGTGCCAGCAGCAAGGCTCGGGGAGGCAATCAGCCCCAGCATTTT.

The gene calls are TRBV6-2 or TRBV6-3 and TRBJ2-5, with 8 bases aligning to TRBD1. V lost 2 bases, J lost 5 bases, and 4 bases stayed unmatched. The CDR3 contains 14 residues. Germline loops: CDR1 MNHEY, CDR2 SVGEGT. The CDR3 DNA reads as TGTGCCAGCAGTTACGGACAGGGTGGGGAGACCCAGTACTTC. This codes for CASSYGQGGETQYF.